These 15 T cell receptor beta chains originate from one sample sequenced in a study of blood T cell repertoires in COVID-19. Generated by immunoSEQ multiplex PCR, the TCRdb table keeps only in-frame clones and is missing some. This table has roughly 380,000 clones, 88% appearing once. The sample consisted of PBMCs or T cells enriched from blood (not recorded which). These receptors all stem from a woman between 25 and 40 years old who had been exposed to COVID-19.

The DNA for the CDR3 is TGTGCCAGCAGCTTAGAGAGGGGAGGAACTGAAGCTTTCTTT. It specifies CASSLERGGTEAFF. This chain connects TRBV11-1 to TRBJ1-1; D is perhaps TRBD1 (5 bases). The CDR3 sequence is 14 residues long. The germline V gene encodes CDR1 SGHAT and CDR2 FQDESV (reference sequence). The germline V and J ends were trimmed by 1 base and 5 bases, with 11 bases remaining between them.

This rearrangement joins TRBV11-2 to TRBJ1-4, with D perhaps matching TRBD1 (5 bases). Germline assignment: CDR1 SGHAT and CDR2 FQNNGV. The CDR3 is 15 amino acids. V shed 8 bases and J shed 4 bases, with 17 bases lying between them. The CDR3 here is CASQGGAKYNEKLFF. The CDR3, as DNA: TGTGCCAGCCAGGGAGGGGCTAAGTATAATGAAAAACTGTTTTTT. Looking up the rest from reference TRBV11-2 and TRBJ1-4 gives the full variable domain: EAGVAQSPRYKIIEKRQSVAFWCNPISGHATLYWYQQILGQGPKLLIQFQNNGVVDDSQLPKDRFSAERLKGVDSTLKIQPAKLEDSAVYLCASQGGAKYNEKLFFGSGTQLSVL.

The V gene is TRBV7-3, the J gene TRBJ2-7; tentatively, D is TRBD2 (6 bases). The germline V and J ends were trimmed by 5 bases and 5 bases, with 19 bases remaining between them. Germline V gene sequence: CDR1 SGHTA, CDR2 FQGTGA. The CDR3 has 15 residues. The CDR3 loop is CASSPGRTNPHEQYF. The CDR3 coding sequence is TGTGCCAGCAGCCCGGGGAGGACAAATCCCCACGAGCAGTACTTC. Full variable domain (missing parts from reference TRBV7-3 and TRBJ2-7): GAGVSQTPSNKVTEKGKYVELRCDPISGHTALYWYRQSLGQGPEFLIYFQGTGAADDSGLPNDRFFAVRPEGSVSTLKIQRTERGDSAVYLCASSPGRTNPHEQYFGPGTRLTVT.

The chain joins TRBV12-3 or TRBV12-4 to TRBJ1-6, with 11 bases matching TRBD1. V lost 6 bases and J lost 8; bases outside the gene matches: 0. This CDR3 contains 13 residues. The CDR3 DNA reads as TGTGCCAGCAGGGACAGGGGGCATTCACCCCTCCACTTT. This codes for CASRDRGHSPLHF.

The chain has TRBV6-5 and TRBJ2-5, with TRBD2 as a possible D gene (6 bases). This CDR3 comprises 14 residues. V was clipped by 0 bases and J by 4 bases, with 9 bases between them. From germline, CDR1 is MNHEY and CDR2 SVGAGI. The CDR3 DNA reads as TGTGCCAGCAGTTACTCCCACGGGGGAGAGACCCAGTACTTC. Its protein product is CASSYSHGGETQYF.

This sequence joins TRBV21-1 and TRBJ2-6; the table's D call TRBD2 went unverified against the DNA. TRBV21-1 is recorded as a pseudogene. The CDR3 length is 18 residues. CDR3 coding DNA: TGTGCCAGCAGCTTCAGGAGGCAGGAGATCTCTGGGGCCAACGTCCTGACTTTC. Protein sequence: CASSFRRQEISGANVLTF.

The V call is TRBV4-2, the J call TRBJ1-4; D is possibly TRBD1 (5 bases). The CDR3 contains 16 residues. Germline CDR1 LGHNA, CDR2 YNFKEQ. V was clipped by 0 bases and J by 4 bases, with 12 bases between them. CDR3 coding DNA: TGTGCCAGCAGCCAAGATTTCCAGGGAGGTAATGAAAAACTGTTTTTT. Amino acid sequence: CASSQDFQGGNEKLFF.

CDR3 sequence: CASSGGTSGSGANVLTF. As DNA, the CDR3 is TGTGCCAGCAGTGGGGGGACATCGGGTTCTGGGGCCAACGTCCTGACTTTC. V and J are TRBV2 and TRBJ2-6; D perhaps matches TRBD1 (6 bases). V was pared by 4 bases and J by 1 base, with 14 bases between. The CDR3 loop spans 17 amino acids. Germline-derived CDR1 and CDR2 are SNHLY and FYNNEI.

In this sample, this clone turned up once. The J gene is TRBJ2-1, the V gene TRBV10-3, with D possibly TRBD1 on 6 matching bases. Germline V CDR1 and CDR2: ENHRY, SYGVKD. V was clipped by 6 bases and J by 2 bases, with 14 bases between them. The CDR3 is 15 residues long. DNA of the CDR3: TGTGCCATCAGCCCCGGGACAACCCCCTACAATGAGCAGTTCTTC. It specifies CAISPGTTPYNEQFF.

The gene calls are TRBV11-2 and TRBJ2-7, with D possibly matching TRBD2 (7 bases). Germline V gene data show CDR1 as SGHAT and CDR2 as FQNNGV. Trimming left V 4 bases short and J 2 bases short, with 12 bases between. The CDR3 is 14 amino acids. The CDR3 sequence: CASSWGGRAYEQYF. The DNA for the CDR3 is TGTGCCAGCAGCTGGGGGGGGCGGGCCTACGAGCAGTACTTC.

V usage is TRBV5-6 and J usage is TRBJ1-4, with no clear D. The CDR3 covers 16 residues. Germline-derived CDR1 and CDR2 are SGHDT and YYEEEE. V was clipped by 0 bases and J by 7 bases, with 16 bases between them. This chain's CDR3 is CASSLAVEVKGEKLFF. In nucleotides, the CDR3 is TGTGCCAGCAGCTTGGCGGTGGAGGTGAAAGGTGAAAAACTGTTTTTT.

The V gene is TRBV15, the J gene TRBJ1-5; a weak D match, TRBD1 (5 bases). V lost 11 bases and J 1 base, leaving 9 bases between the germline ends. The CDR3 spans 12 residues. Looked up from germline, CDR1 is LNHNV and CDR2 is YYDKDF (reference sequence). In DNA, the CDR3 is TGTGCCGTTGGGGGGAGCAATCAGCCCCAGCATTTT. Its protein product is CAVGGSNQPQHF.

This chain links TRBV7-3 with TRBJ2-1, with D perhaps TRBD1 (5 bases). CDR1 and CDR2 from the germline V gene are SGHTA and FQGTGA. The ends were cut back, 8 bases at V and 6 bases at J, with 14 bases in the middle. The CDR3 covers 13 residues. The CDR3 DNA reads TGTGCCAGCGGCCTTCCGACAGTCAATGAGCAGTTCTTC. Residues: CASGLPTVNEQFF.

The chain couples TRBV28 to TRBJ2-6, with TRBD1 matching 9 bases. The germline V gene has CDR1 MDHEN and CDR2 SYDVKM. V was pared by 4 bases and J by 0 bases, with 10 bases of the junction left unmatched. The CDR3 sequence is 19 residues long. Here the CDR3 DNA reads TGTGCCAGCAGTTCAACAGGGACAGGGAAAATCTCTGGGGCCAACGTCCTGACTTTC. This encodes CASSSTGTGKISGANVLTF.

V gene TRBV18 combines with J gene TRBJ1-2; D gene uncertain. V was shortened by 8 bases and J by 8 bases, with 12 bases between the two germline ends. The CDR3 has 11 residues. Germline V gene data show CDR1 as KGHSH and CDR2 as LQKENI. CDR3 DNA sequence: TGTGCCAGCGCCGCCCAGGAAGGCTACACCTTC. Translation gives CASAAQEGYTF.